These 6 T cell receptor beta chains originate from one sample sequenced in a study of cytotoxic CD8 clonotypes in ibrutinib-treated CLL. TCRdb's table, derived via immunoSEQ multiplex PCR, lists solely in-frame clones and lacks some. The sample lists approximately 9,000 clones; 70% to 75% were seen once. This sample comprised PBMCs, obtained before ibrutinib treatment. These receptors originate from a human donor with chronic lymphocytic leukemia.

DNA for the CDR3: TGTGCCTGGAGTGAGAAGTCAGGAGCTTTCTTT. It codes for CAWSEKSGAFF. The gene calls are TRBV30 and TRBJ1-1, with no clear D. Trimming shortened V by 1 base and J by 10 bases, and 10 bases separated the two germline ends. Per germline, CDR1 GTSNPN and CDR2 SVGIG (reference sequence). There are 11 residues in the CDR3.

The gene calls are TRBV6-1 and TRBJ2-5; possible D gene TRBD2, 5 bases. This CDR3 spans 14 amino acids. V was clipped by 2 bases and J by 6 bases, with 13 bases between them. Germline CDR1 and CDR2: MNHNS and SASEGT. The CDR3 loop reads CASSENEGSKTQYF. CDR3 in DNA: TGTGCCAGCAGTGAAAACGAGGGCTCGAAGACCCAGTACTTC.

The genes are TRBV7-2 and TRBJ1-3; D not resolved. V dropped 6 bases and J dropped 1 base, with 1 base sitting between them. CDR3 length: 11 amino acids. Germline CDR1 SGHTA, CDR2 FQGNSA. The CDR3 here is CASRSGNTIYF. In nucleotides, the CDR3 is TGTGCCAGCAGGTCTGGAAACACCATATATTTT.

This clone was detected only a few times. The chain couples TRBV19 to TRBJ2-2; 11 positions match TRBD1. Losses at the gene ends were 1 base for V and 5 bases for J; bases not matched to a gene: 6. This CDR3 is 17 amino acids long. Germline V lookup: CDR1 LNHDA, CDR2 SQIVND (reference sequence). The CDR3 bases are TGTGCCAGTAGTATAGGTCCCGGGACAGGGGGAACCGGGGAGCTGTTTTTT. Translated, it gives CASSIGPGTGGTGELFF.

V and J are TRBV7-2 and TRBJ2-1, with 13 bases fitting TRBD2. This CDR3 has 16 residues. CDR1 is SGHTA and CDR2 is FQGNSA in the germline V gene. The J segment lost 7 bases and the V segment lost 5 bases, leaving 8 bases of the junction unmatched. CDR3 sequence reads: CASSPRTSGSGNEQFF. The CDR3 DNA sequence: TGTGCCAGCAGCCCAAGGACTAGCGGGAGTGGGAATGAGCAGTTCTTC.

This CDR3 is CASSRPQGIGQETQYF. In DNA form, the CDR3 reads TGTGCCAGCAGCCGACCACAGGGTATCGGGCAAGAGACCCAGTACTTC. J is TRBJ2-5 and V is TRBV5-6, with a possible D match to TRBD1 (6 bases). Trimming took 4 bases from V and 2 from J, leaving 18 bases between them. The CDR3 sequence is 16 residues long. Per germline, CDR1 SGHDT and CDR2 YYEEEE.